Shown below are 8 T cell receptor beta chains from a single sample sequenced in a study of T cell responses to AZD1222 COVID-19 vaccine. Clones were sequenced by immunoSEQ multiplex PCR, and TCRdb holds only the in-frame ones, with some missing. Of 60,000 to 65,000 clones in the sample, roughly 89% are singletons; the top ten hold about 7%. The input for sequencing was peripheral blood, taken on day 0 of AZD1222 vaccination. All receptors derive from an adult in good health.

The rearrangement links TRBV4-1 to TRBJ2-5; D not certain. In germline, CDR1 is MGHRA, CDR2 YSYEKL. The CDR3 is made up of 15 amino acids. The germline V and J ends were trimmed by 1 base and 5 bases, with 14 bases remaining between them. The DNA for the CDR3 is TGCGCCAGCAGCCAAGCTTTTTCGGTTATCGAGACCCAGTACTTC. As protein: CASSQAFSVIETQYF.

The chain combines TRBV7-9 with TRBJ1-3, with D possibly matching TRBD1 (5 bases). Germline loops: CDR1 SEHNR, CDR2 FQNEAQ (reference sequence). The V end lost 0 bases, the J end lost 1 base, and 10 bases lay between the germline ends. The CDR3 length is 16 residues. Here the CDR3 reads CASSLAHQGSGNTIYF. CDR3 nucleotides: TGTGCCAGCAGCTTAGCCCACCAGGGATCTGGAAACACCATATATTTT.

The chain recombines TRBV9 with TRBJ1-3; 7 bases are shared with TRBD1. Germline values: CDR1 SGDLS, CDR2 YYNGEE. The CDR3 loop spans 17 amino acids. Unmatched junction bases numbered 7, after V lost 0 bases and J lost 1 base. The CDR3 protein is CASSVEGGGRSGNTIYF. CDR3 DNA: TGTGCCAGCAGCGTAGAGGGAGGGGGCAGGTCTGGAAACACCATATATTTT.

This chain links TRBV18 with TRBJ1-4; D gene uncertain. The germline V gene encodes CDR1 KGHSH and CDR2 LQKENI. The ends were cut back, 4 bases at V and 14 bases at J, with 11 bases in the middle. This CDR3 has 11 residues. The CDR3 sequence: CASSQGGLLFF. The CDR3, as DNA: TGTGCCAGCTCACAGGGAGGACTCCTGTTTTTT.

This rearrangement joins TRBV11-2 to TRBJ2-5; the D gene is possibly TRBD1 (7 bases). CDR1 and CDR2 from the germline V gene are SGHAT and FQNNGV. The CDR3 is made up of 17 amino acids. Trimming stripped 1 base from V and 2 bases from J, with 17 bases between. CDR3 DNA: TGTGCCAGCAGCTTAGGGGGCGCGGGACAGATGCAAGAGACCCAGTACTTC. Translating it yields CASSLGGAGQMQETQYF.

The rearrangement links TRBV30 to TRBJ1-5, with 8 bases identical to TRBD1. Looked up from germline, CDR1 is GTSNPN and CDR2 is SVGIG (reference sequence). CDR3 length: 19 amino acids. With 1 base clipped from V and 6 bases from J, the junction kept 20 bases outside the gene matches. The DNA of the CDR3 is TGTGCCTGGAGTGCCGAAATAGGGACAGGTCCCGAGCGGAGTCAGCCCCAGCATTTT. This gives the protein CAWSAEIGTGPERSQPQHF.

This rearrangement joins TRBV5-6 to TRBJ2-7; D is uncertain. V shed 4 bases and J shed 0 bases, with 14 bases lying between them. This CDR3 contains 15 residues. Per the germline V gene, CDR1 is SGHDT and CDR2 is YYEEEE. CDR3 in amino acids: CASSAVIGNSYEQYF. The CDR3 DNA follows: TGTGCCAGCAGCGCGGTTATAGGGAACTCCTACGAGCAGTACTTC.

The chain recombines TRBV9 with TRBJ2-1; possibly TRBD1 for D (7 bases). V dropped 3 bases and J dropped 4 bases, with 17 bases sitting between them. CDR3 length: 16 residues. Germline CDR1 SGDLS, CDR2 YYNGEE. CDR3 sequence: CASSAEVQGGYNEQFF. CDR3 nucleotide sequence: TGTGCCAGCAGCGCCGAAGTTCAGGGGGGATACAATGAGCAGTTCTTC.